A single sample is the source of the 23 T cell receptor beta chains below, sequenced in a study of T cells expressing NK-cell markers. TCRdb reprocessed the 5' RACE reads and keeps a single row for each CDR3 protein, giving no DNA. Recorded for this sample: about 160,000 distinct CDR3 sequences. The sequencing sample was made of blood T cells: a sorted CD56 or NKG2C T cell subset, CD4+ or CD8+ T cells, or bulk PBMC T cells (not recorded which). The receptors stem from a man aged 18-69 years in good health.

The rearrangement joins TRBV7-9 to TRBJ1-2; no DNA is available, so the TRBD1 call from TCRdb remains unchecked. The germline gives CDR1 SEHNR, CDR2 FQNEAQ (reference sequence). This CDR3 has 16 amino acids. The CDR3 here is CASSWPGQGRAYGYTF.

The chain links TRBV7-3 to TRBJ2-7; TCRdb names TRBD1, which stays unverified in the absence of DNA. The CDR3 has 16 residues. Germline V gives CDR1 SGHTA, CDR2 FQGTGA. CDR3 protein: CASSLTLSGAAYEQYF.

The V and J genes are TRBV6-6 and TRBJ2-7. This CDR3 region has 12 residues. CDR1 is MNHNY and CDR2 is SVGAGI in the germline V gene (reference sequence). CDR3 loop: CASGGSSYEQYF.

The J gene is TRBJ2-2, the V gene TRBV4-1; TCRdb's assignment of TRBD1 cannot be checked, as there is no DNA. CDR1 MGHRA and CDR2 YSYEKL come from the germline V gene. The CDR3 has 15 residues. Here the CDR3 reads CASSLKGQYTGELFF.

This chain joins TRBV28 and TRBJ2-2; with no DNA, the TCRdb D assignment of TRBD1 cannot be verified. Germline-derived CDR1 and CDR2 are MDHEN and SYDVKM. The CDR3 is 16 amino acids. CDR3 region: CASSLGPGRHTGELFF. Supplemented by reference TRBV28 and TRBJ2-2, the full variable domain reads DVKVTQSSRYLVKRTGEKVFLECVQDMDHENMFWYRQDPGLGLRLIYFSYDVKMKEKGDIPEGYSVSREKKERFSLILESASTNQTSMYLCASSLGPGRHTGELFFGEGSRLTVL.

The gene calls are TRBV10-2 and TRBJ2-3; TCRdb's D call of TRBD1 is untestable without DNA. Germline CDR1 reads WSHSY; CDR2 reads SAAADI. The CDR3 length is 15 residues. This chain's CDR3 is CAIINRDGHTDTQYF.

The rearrangement links TRBV29-1 to TRBJ2-7. The CDR3 totals 13 residues. The V gene's germline CDR1 is SQVTM and CDR2 ANQGSEA. CDR3: CSVVGQDSYEQYF.

The chain has TRBV5-5 and TRBJ1-1. The length of the CDR3 is 14 residues. Looked up from germline, CDR1 is SGHKS and CDR2 is YYEKEE (reference sequence). The chain's CDR3 is CASSFYREVAEAFF. The full variable domain, with the rest looked up from reference TRBV5-5 and TRBJ1-1, is DAGVTQSPTHLIKTRGQQVTLRCSPISGHKSVSWYQQVLGQGPQFIFQYYEKEERGRGNFPDRFSARQFPNYSSELNVNALLLGDSALYLCASSFYREVAEAFFGQGTRLTVV.

The chain links TRBV6-1 to TRBJ2-7. CDR3 length: 15 amino acids. CDR1 is MNHNS and CDR2 is SASEGT in the germline V gene. The chain's CDR3 is CASSDGYMSSYEQYF.

The chain recombines TRBV18 with TRBJ2-3; with no DNA, the TCRdb D assignment of TRBD2 cannot be verified. Germline V gives CDR1 KGHSH, CDR2 LQKENI. The length of the CDR3 is 15 residues. The CDR3 spells CASSPLEGPTDTQYF. Using reference TRBV18 and TRBJ2-3 for the parts outside the CDR3, the full variable domain is NAGVMQNPRHLVRRRGQEARLRCSPMKGHSHVYWYRQLPEEGLKFMVYLQKENIIDESGMPKERFSAEFPKEGPSILRIQQVVRGDSAAYFCASSPLEGPTDTQYFGPGTRLTVL.

V is TRBV19 and J is TRBJ1-2. The CDR3 length is 11 residues. CDR1 is LNHDA and CDR2 is SQIVND in the germline V gene (reference sequence). CDR3 residues: CAIRTNYGYTF.

V and J are TRBV5-6 and TRBJ2-7. The CDR3 extends over 13 amino acids. CDR1 is SGHDT, CDR2 YYEEEE, per germline. Here the CDR3 reads CASSLESLLEQYF.

V usage is TRBV11-1 and J usage is TRBJ2-7; TCRdb's D gene call, TRBD1, goes unchecked for lack of DNA. The CDR3 totals 17 residues. Germline V CDR1 and CDR2: SGHAT, FQDESV (reference sequence). The CDR3 protein is CASSSLDWTGGTYEQYF. The complete variable domain, with remaining parts taken from reference TRBV11-1 and TRBJ2-7, reads EAEVAQSPRYKITEKSQAVAFWCDPISGHATLYWYRQILGQGPELLVQFQDESVVDDSQLPKDRFSAERLKGVDSTLKIQPAELGDSAMYLCASSSLDWTGGTYEQYFGPGTRLTVT.

The CDR3 reads CASSSIAGGNYEQYF. The J gene is TRBJ2-7, the V gene TRBV7-8; checking the TCRdb D call of TRBD2 is not possible without DNA. Germline V gene sequence: CDR1 SGHVS, CDR2 FQNEAQ. The CDR3 consists of 15 residues.

The J gene is TRBJ2-5, the V gene TRBV12-3 or TRBV12-4; TCRdb lists TRBD2, though no DNA is available to test this call. The CDR3 runs 17 residues. CDR3 in amino acids: CASSFGLAGGLSETQYF.

The rearrangement joins TRBV29-1 to TRBJ2-5; TCRdb lists TRBD2, though no DNA is available to test this call. Germline loops: CDR1 SQVTM, CDR2 ANQGSEA. This CDR3 has 16 amino acids. CDR3 in amino acids: CSVVRQGGPVGQTQYF.

The chain has TRBV12-5 and TRBJ2-7. Germline assignment: CDR1 LGHNT and CDR2 FRNRAP. The CDR3 extends over 13 amino acids. This chain's CDR3 is CASGLKLDYEQYF.

The chain employs TRBV6-1 and TRBJ2-1; absent DNA, TCRdb's TRBD1 call cannot be checked. The CDR3 loop spans 15 amino acids. Germline CDR1 and CDR2: MNHNS and SASEGT. CDR3 loop: CASSEDRVWGNEQFF.

This chain uses TRBV9 with TRBJ2-1; TCRdb reports TRBD2, a call that lacks DNA to check it against. The length of the CDR3 is 16 residues. The germline V gene encodes CDR1 SGDLS and CDR2 YYNGEE. The CDR3 region is CASSAPLAGGDNEQFF.

The rearrangement uses TRBV3-1 and TRBJ2-4. Per germline, CDR1 LGHDT and CDR2 YNNKEL (reference sequence). The CDR3 has 16 residues. CDR3 residues: CASSQVGLLAKNIQYF.

This chain connects TRBV19 to TRBJ2-1; TCRdb's assignment of TRBD2 cannot be checked, as there is no DNA. The CDR3 has 15 residues. Germline CDR1 and CDR2: LNHDA and SQIVND (reference sequence). This chain's CDR3 is CASGIVAGGWNEQFF.

The chain has TRBV6-4 and TRBJ1-2; the D gene TCRdb calls, TRBD1, cannot be checked with no DNA. The germline gives CDR1 MRHNA, CDR2 SNTAGT. The CDR3 length is 16 residues. This chain's CDR3 is CASSEEGGGLNGGYTF.

The chain is built from TRBV6-5 and TRBJ2-1; TCRdb indicates TRBD2, and absent DNA this call remains unverified. The CDR3 is 18 residues long. CDR1 MNHEY and CDR2 SVGAGI come from the germline V gene. The CDR3 sequence: CASSRPGLAGGLNNEQFF.